One sample yielded the 27 T cell receptor beta chains listed below, sequenced in a study of shared clonotypes between healthy human individuals. Profiled with immunoSEQ multiplex PCR; TCRdb holds only in-frame clones, not every one. The table includes nearly 1 million clones, approximately 80% detected once. The sample taken for sequencing was memory CD4+ T cells sorted from blood. Subset meaning: CD45RA-negative fraction. The origin of the receptors is a man younger than 35 in good health.

The chain joins TRBV10-3 to TRBJ2-2; 7 nucleotides match TRBD2. CDR3 length: 15 amino acids. Unmatched junction bases numbered 2, after V lost 4 bases and J lost 0 bases. Germline V gene lookup returns CDR1 ENHRY and CDR2 SYGVKD. The CDR3 sequence: CAISVAGANTGELFF. In nucleotides, the CDR3 is TGTGCCATCAGTGTAGCGGGTGCGAACACCGGGGAGCTGTTTTTT.

This clone occurred a few times. The V and J genes are TRBV27 and TRBJ1-2, with TRBD1 matching 8 bases. CDR3 length equals 15 residues. Trimming removed 4 bases from V and 0 bases from J; junction bases left unmatched: 4. Germline CDR1 reads MNHEY; CDR2 reads SMNVEV (reference sequence). CDR3 DNA: TGTGCCAGCAGTTGGGGGACAGGAGCTAACTATGGCTACACCTTC. It yields the protein CASSWGTGANYGYTF.

The CDR3 region is CASSMATGNGYTF. The CDR3 bases are TGTGCCAGTAGTATGGCGACAGGGAATGGCTACACCTTC. The V call is TRBV19, the J call TRBJ1-2, with 7 bases aligning to TRBD1. Looked up from germline, CDR1 is LNHDA and CDR2 is SQIVND (reference sequence). V was clipped by 3 bases and J by 6 bases; unmatched bases: 4. The CDR3 is 13 residues long.

The chain employs TRBV28 and TRBJ1-1; D may be TRBD1 (6 bases). The germline V gene encodes CDR1 MDHEN and CDR2 SYDVKM. The CDR3 extends over 16 amino acids. The V end lost 6 bases, the J end lost 2 bases, and 19 bases lay between the germline ends. The CDR3 DNA is TGTGCCAGCAGACTCTCGCTGGCGGGGGCCAACACTGAAGCTTTCTTT. This gives the protein CASRLSLAGANTEAFF.

A word on this clone: The junction shows a germline mismatch at one end, possibly a read error. V is TRBV5-1 and J is TRBJ1-2, with D uncertain. The CDR3 consists of 14 residues. Germline assignment: CDR1 SGHRS and CDR2 YFSETQ. In DNA, the CDR3 is TGCGCCAGCAGCTTGGAAGGGTCTAACCATGGCTACACCTTC. This translates into CASSLEGSNHGYTF. Based on the CDR3 plus reference TRBV5-1 and TRBJ1-2, the full variable domain is KAGVTQTPRYLIKTRGQQVTLSCSPISGHRSVSWYQQTPGQGLQFLFEYFSETQRNKGNFPGRFSGRQFSNSRSEMNVSTLELGDSALYLCASSLEGSNHGYTFGSGTRLTVV.

This clone appeared a single time. DNA for the CDR3: TGTGCCAGCAGTGAAGTAGGCATATTCTACGAGCAGTACTTC. Amino acid sequence: CASSEVGIFYEQYF. This chain joins TRBV6-1 and TRBJ2-7; D gene uncertain. In germline, CDR1 is MNHNS, CDR2 SASEGT. The V end lost 1 base, the J end lost 3 bases, and 10 bases lay between the germline ends. This CDR3 has 14 residues.

The chain uses TRBV27 and TRBJ2-7, with D unclear. The V gene's germline CDR1 is MNHEY and CDR2 SMNVEV (reference sequence). V lost 5 bases to trimming and J lost 2 bases, with 10 bases between them. This CDR3 is 13 amino acids long. The CDR3 region has the DNA TGTGCCAGCAGTCGAAGTGGTCCCTACGAGCAGTACTTC. As protein: CASSRSGPYEQYF.

This clone was counted a single time. The rearrangement uses TRBV11-2 and TRBJ2-7; D may be TRBD2 (6 bases). Deletions cut 5 bases from V and 2 bases from J, with 16 bases between. Per the germline V gene, CDR1 is SGHAT and CDR2 is FQNNGV. The CDR3 is made up of 15 amino acids. CDR3 region: CASSPQEGITYEQYF. The CDR3 DNA is TGTGCCAGCAGCCCCCAGGAGGGCATTACCTACGAGCAGTACTTC.

This clone has only one observation. The V call is TRBV30, the J call TRBJ2-3; TRBD2 aligns across 10 bases. The V gene's germline CDR1 is GTSNPN and CDR2 SVGIG (reference sequence). The V and J ends lost 0 bases and 5 bases, in that order; junction bases with no gene match: 5. The CDR3 has 15 amino acids. The CDR3: CAWSVQSGGVDTQYF. CDR3 bases: TGTGCCTGGAGTGTACAAAGCGGGGGGGTAGATACGCAGTATTTT.

This clone was found many times. V is TRBV28 and J is TRBJ1-2; weak D call: TRBD1 (5 bases). The germline V gene has CDR1 MDHEN and CDR2 SYDVKM. Trimming took 5 bases from V and 2 from J, leaving 15 bases between them. This CDR3 has 15 residues. In DNA form, the CDR3 reads TGTGCCAGCAGTGCGCCGGGACGGAGGAACTATGGCTACACCTTC. This sequence encodes CASSAPGRRNYGYTF.

This chain uses TRBV30 with TRBJ1-4; D is undetermined. The V and J ends lost 0 bases and 5 bases respectively, with 7 bases between them. Germline V lookup: CDR1 GTSNPN, CDR2 SVGIG (reference sequence). This CDR3 is built from 13 residues. The CDR3 DNA is TGTGCCTGGAGTGTAGGGATAAATGAAAAACTGTTTTTT. Its translation: CAWSVGINEKLFF.

The chain couples TRBV9 to TRBJ2-3; 7 bases agree with TRBD2. The germline CDR1 and CDR2 sequences are SGDLS and YYNGEE. The CDR3 is made up of 18 amino acids. J was trimmed by 6 bases and V by 4 bases; bases with no gene match: 20. The CDR3: CASSSGNAAGLVFDTQYF. CDR3 nucleotide sequence: TGTGCCAGCAGCTCCGGGAACGCAGCGGGGCTGGTTTTTGATACGCAGTATTTT.

The chain links TRBV6-1 to TRBJ2-3; 8 positions agree with TRBD1. The germline CDR1 and CDR2 sequences are MNHNS and SASEGT. V lost 5 bases, J lost 1 base, and 5 bases stayed unmatched. This CDR3 comprises 15 residues. CDR3 amino acids: CASSPTGVRTDTQYF. Here the CDR3 DNA reads TGTGCCAGCAGTCCGACAGGGGTCCGCACAGATACGCAGTATTTT.

The chain uses TRBV5-1 and TRBJ2-2; D unresolved. Germline assignment: CDR1 SGHRS and CDR2 YFSETQ. Trimming cost V 7 bases and J 5 bases, with 12 bases left between them. CDR3 length: 13 residues. CDR3 sequence reads: CASVERSTGELFF. The CDR3 nucleotides are TGCGCCAGCGTCGAGAGGAGTACCGGGGAGCTGTTTTTT.

This clone was observed a few times. The CDR3 DNA is TGTGCCAGCGCCCAAAAAACCGGGGAGCTGTTTTTT. Protein: CASAQKTGELFF. The V call is TRBV6-5, the J call TRBJ2-2, with D unresolved. V was trimmed by 8 bases and J by 5 bases, leaving 9 bases between them. This CDR3 region has 12 residues. Germline V gene lookup returns CDR1 MNHEY and CDR2 SVGAGI.

The chain recombines TRBV4-1 with TRBJ1-5, with TRBD1 as a possible D gene (5 bases). The CDR3 is 16 residues long. V was pared by 1 base and J by 4 bases, with 14 bases between. Germline V CDR1 and CDR2: MGHRA, YSYEKL. CDR3 sequence: CASSQGTGTANQPQHF. DNA of the CDR3: TGCGCCAGCAGCCAAGGGACCGGGACGGCTAATCAGCCCCAGCATTTT.

V is TRBV5-1 and J is TRBJ2-7; D remains ambiguous. Germline V CDR1 and CDR2: SGHRS, YFSETQ. Trimming cost V 4 bases and J 0 bases, with 5 bases left between them. This CDR3 is 12 amino acids long. CDR3 protein: CASSLYSYEQYF. CDR3 DNA sequence: TGCGCCAGCAGCCTTTACTCCTACGAGCAGTACTTC.

The chain joins TRBV14 to TRBJ2-3, with a possible D match to TRBD1 (6 bases). Trimming removed 0 bases at V and 4 bases at J, with 11 bases between. The germline CDR1 and CDR2 sequences are SGHDN and FVKESK. CDR3 size: 15 residues. The CDR3, as DNA: TGTGCCAGCAGCCAAGATGAGAGGGGGTCAGATACGCAGTATTTT. Translating gives CASSQDERGSDTQYF.

The gene calls are TRBV16 and TRBJ1-1; D possibly corresponds to TRBD1 (5 bases). Germline CDR1 KGHSY, CDR2 FQNENV. The V end lost 0 bases, the J end lost 10 bases, and 15 bases lay between the germline ends. The CDR3 runs 14 residues. CDR3 region: CASSQSSTGQGAFF. DNA of the CDR3: TGTGCCAGCAGCCAATCGAGTACGGGGCAGGGAGCTTTCTTT.

This chain uses TRBV9 with TRBJ2-6; 11 bases match TRBD2. Germline V gene data show CDR1 as SGDLS and CDR2 as YYNGEE. Trimming removed 4 bases from V and 3 bases from J; junction bases left unmatched: 15. The CDR3 consists of 20 residues. CDR3 nucleotide sequence: TGTGCCAGCAGCCCAAAGGCTCCGGCTAGCGGGAGGAATGGGGCCAACGTCCTGACTTTC. It yields the protein CASSPKAPASGRNGANVLTF.

V usage is TRBV29-1 and J usage is TRBJ2-1; weak D call: TRBD2 (6 bases). The CDR3 has 14 residues. V dropped 3 bases and J dropped 2 bases, with 11 bases sitting between them. Germline V CDR1 and CDR2: SQVTM, ANQGSEA. CDR3 loop: CSVEGTEAYNEQFF. CDR3 nucleotide sequence: TGCAGCGTTGAGGGGACTGAAGCCTACAATGAGCAGTTCTTC.

V usage is TRBV7-2 and J usage is TRBJ2-3; possibly TRBD1 or TRBD2 for D (5 bases each). Germline V gene sequence: CDR1 SGHTA, CDR2 FQGNSA. Trimming removed 0 bases from V and 5 bases from J, with 12 bases in between. This CDR3 is built from 15 residues. The CDR3 spells CASSLAGERIDTQYF. DNA for the CDR3: TGTGCCAGCAGCTTAGCGGGGGAACGAATAGATACGCAGTATTTT.

The rearrangement joins TRBV6-1 to TRBJ1-2; D is unresolved. Trimming pared 4 bases from V and 4 bases from J, leaving 16 bases between. This CDR3 region has 15 residues. The germline V gene encodes CDR1 MNHNS and CDR2 SASEGT. CDR3 DNA: TGTGCCAGCAGTGTAGATTTACACCCCGGCTATGGCTACACCTTC. This gives the protein CASSVDLHPGYGYTF.

This chain uses TRBV5-1 with TRBJ2-1; no firm D call. The CDR3 runs 13 residues. The V end lost 0 bases, the J end lost 5 bases, and 6 bases lay between the germline ends. Germline CDR1 SGHRS, CDR2 YFSETQ. CDR3 loop: CASSLGRNNEQFF. The CDR3 DNA reads TGCGCCAGCAGCTTGGGGCGAAACAATGAGCAGTTCTTC.

This clone turned up a few times. This chain uses TRBV30 with TRBJ2-1, with D perhaps TRBD1 (6 bases). V shed 2 bases and J shed 2 bases, with 7 bases lying between them. CDR1 is GTSNPN and CDR2 is SVGIG in the germline V gene (reference sequence). The CDR3 contains 13 residues. The CDR3 coding sequence is TGTGCCTGGAGTCAGGGGCCCTACAATGAGCAGTTCTTC. Translated: CAWSQGPYNEQFF.

This clone has just a few counts. Other nucleotide sequences in the sample specify the same CDR3. The V and J genes are TRBV20-1 and TRBJ1-1; no definite D call. V lost 0 bases, J lost 5 bases, and 4 bases lay in between. Germline V lookup: CDR1 DFQATT, CDR2 SNEGSKA (reference sequence). The CDR3 covers 11 residues. The chain's CDR3 is CSARESTEAFF. The CDR3 DNA is TGCAGTGCTAGAGAGTCAACTGAAGCTTTCTTT.

This chain connects TRBV6-5 to TRBJ1-1; D not resolved. Germline V gene lookup returns CDR1 MNHEY and CDR2 SVGAGI. V lost 2 bases, J lost 8 bases, and 6 bases lay in between. The CDR3 is 11 residues long. The CDR3 DNA reads TGTGCCAGCAGTTACAGAAGGGAAGCTTTCTTT. It is translated as CASSYRREAFF.